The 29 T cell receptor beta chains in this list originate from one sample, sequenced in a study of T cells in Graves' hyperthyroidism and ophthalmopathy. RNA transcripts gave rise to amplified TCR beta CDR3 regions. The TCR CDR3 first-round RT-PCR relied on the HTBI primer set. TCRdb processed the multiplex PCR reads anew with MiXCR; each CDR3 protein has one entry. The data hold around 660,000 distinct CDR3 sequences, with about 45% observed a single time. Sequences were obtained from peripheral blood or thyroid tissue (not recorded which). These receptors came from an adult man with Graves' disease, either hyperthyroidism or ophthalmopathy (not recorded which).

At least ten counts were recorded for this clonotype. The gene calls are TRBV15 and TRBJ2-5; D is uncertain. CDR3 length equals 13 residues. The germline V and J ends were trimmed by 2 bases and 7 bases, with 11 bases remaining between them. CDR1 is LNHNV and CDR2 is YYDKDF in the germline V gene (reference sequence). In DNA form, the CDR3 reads TGTGCCACCAGCAGAACCTCCCTACCGACCCAGTACTTC. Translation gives CATSRTSLPTQYF. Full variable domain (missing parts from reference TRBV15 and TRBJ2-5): DAMVIQNPRYQVTQFGKPVTLSCSQTLNHNVMYWYQQKSSQAPKLLFHYYDKDFNNEADTPDNFQSRRPNTSFCFLDIRSPGLGDTAMYLCATSRTSLPTQYFGPGTRLLVL.

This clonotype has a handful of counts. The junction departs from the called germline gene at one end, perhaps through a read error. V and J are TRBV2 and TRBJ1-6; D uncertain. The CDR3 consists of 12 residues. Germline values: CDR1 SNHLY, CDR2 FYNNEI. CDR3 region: CAISEHNKLLHF. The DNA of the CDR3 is TGTGCCATCAGTGAACACAACAAACTCCTCCACTTT.

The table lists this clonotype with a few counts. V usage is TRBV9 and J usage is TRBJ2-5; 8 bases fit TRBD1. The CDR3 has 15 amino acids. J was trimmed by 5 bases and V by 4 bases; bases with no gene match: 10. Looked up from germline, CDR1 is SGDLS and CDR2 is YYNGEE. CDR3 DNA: TGTGCCAGCAGCCATCCAGGGGGCGAGGTGGAGACCCAGTACTTC. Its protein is CASSHPGGEVETQYF.

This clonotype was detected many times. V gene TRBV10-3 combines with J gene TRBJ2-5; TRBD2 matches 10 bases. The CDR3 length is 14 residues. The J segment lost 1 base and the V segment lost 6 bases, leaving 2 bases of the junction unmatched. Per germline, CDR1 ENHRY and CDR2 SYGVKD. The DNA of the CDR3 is TGTGCCATCAGAGCGGGAGGGGGCCAAGAGACCCAGTACTTC. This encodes CAIRAGGGQETQYF.

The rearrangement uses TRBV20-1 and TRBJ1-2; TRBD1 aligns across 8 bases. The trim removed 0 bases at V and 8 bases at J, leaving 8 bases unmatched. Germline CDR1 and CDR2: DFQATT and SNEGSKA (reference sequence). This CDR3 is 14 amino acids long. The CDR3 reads CSARDGQGARGYTF. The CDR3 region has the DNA TGCAGTGCTAGAGATGGACAGGGTGCGCGGGGCTACACCTTC.

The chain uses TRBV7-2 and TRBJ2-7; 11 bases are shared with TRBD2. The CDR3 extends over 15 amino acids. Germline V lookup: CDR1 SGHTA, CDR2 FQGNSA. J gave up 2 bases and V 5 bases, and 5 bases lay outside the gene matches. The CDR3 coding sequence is TGTGCCAGCAGCCCATATAGCGGGGGGGCCTACGAGCAGTACTTC. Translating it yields CASSPYSGGAYEQYF.

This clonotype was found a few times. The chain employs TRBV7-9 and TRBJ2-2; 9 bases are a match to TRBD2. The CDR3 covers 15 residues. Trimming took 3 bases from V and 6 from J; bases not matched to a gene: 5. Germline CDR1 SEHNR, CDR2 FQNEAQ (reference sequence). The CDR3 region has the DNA TGTGCCAGCAGCTTGAGAGCGGGAGGCGCCGGGGAGCTGTTTTTT. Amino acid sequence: CASSLRAGGAGELFF.

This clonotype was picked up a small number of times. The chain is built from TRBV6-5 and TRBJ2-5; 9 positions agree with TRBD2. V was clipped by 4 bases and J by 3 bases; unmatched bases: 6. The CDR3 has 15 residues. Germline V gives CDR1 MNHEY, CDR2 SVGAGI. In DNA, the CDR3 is TGTGCCAGCAGTTCGGGACTAGCACCGAAAGAGACCCAGTACTTC. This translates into CASSSGLAPKETQYF.

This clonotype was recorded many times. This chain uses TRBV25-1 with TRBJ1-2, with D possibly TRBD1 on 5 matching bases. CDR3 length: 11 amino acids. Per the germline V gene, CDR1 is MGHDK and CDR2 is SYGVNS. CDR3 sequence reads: CGTRGLDGYTF. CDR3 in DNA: TGTGGGACACGAGGGCTGGATGGCTACACCTTC.

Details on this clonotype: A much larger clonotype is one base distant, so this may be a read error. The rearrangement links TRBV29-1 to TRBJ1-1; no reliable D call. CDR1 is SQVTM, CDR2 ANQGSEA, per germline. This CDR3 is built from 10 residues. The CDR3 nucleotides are TGCAGCGTTAGTCGGACTGAAGTTTTCTTT. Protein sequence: CSVSRTEVFF.

The DNA of the CDR3 is TGTGCCAGCAGCTTCCCGGGACAGGGTTGGTCTGAAGCTTTCTTT. Amino acid sequence: CASSFPGQGWSEAFF. The chain is built from TRBV11-2 and TRBJ1-1; TRBD1 matches at 9 bases. The CDR3 extends over 15 amino acids. Trimming took 3 bases from V and 6 from J; bases not matched to a gene: 8. Germline lookup yields CDR1 SGHAT and CDR2 FQNNGV. Complete variable domain (other parts from reference TRBV11-2 and TRBJ1-1): EAGVAQSPRYKIIEKRQSVAFWCNPISGHATLYWYQQILGQGPKLLIQFQNNGVVDDSQLPKDRFSAERLKGVDSTLKIQPAKLEDSAVYLCASSFPGQGWSEAFFGQGTRLTVV.

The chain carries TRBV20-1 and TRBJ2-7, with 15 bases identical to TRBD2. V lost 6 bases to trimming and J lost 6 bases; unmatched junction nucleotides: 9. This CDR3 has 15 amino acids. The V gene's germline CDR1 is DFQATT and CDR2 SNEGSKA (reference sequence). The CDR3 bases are TGCAGTGCCAGGGGACTAGCGGGAGGTGTGGCCGAGCAGTACTTC. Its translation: CSARGLAGGVAEQYF.

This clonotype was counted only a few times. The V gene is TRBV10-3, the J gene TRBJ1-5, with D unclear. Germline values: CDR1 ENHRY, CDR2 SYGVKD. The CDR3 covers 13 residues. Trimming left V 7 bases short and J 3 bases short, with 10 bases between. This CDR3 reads CAINDGDNQPQHF. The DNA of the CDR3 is TGTGCCATCAACGACGGAGACAATCAGCCCCAGCATTTT.

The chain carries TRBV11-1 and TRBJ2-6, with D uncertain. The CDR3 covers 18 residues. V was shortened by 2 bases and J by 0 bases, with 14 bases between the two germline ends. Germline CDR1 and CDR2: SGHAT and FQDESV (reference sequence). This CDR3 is CASSLSHLIDSGANVLTF. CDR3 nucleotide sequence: TGTGCCAGCAGCTTATCCCATTTAATAGACTCTGGGGCCAACGTCCTGACTTTC.

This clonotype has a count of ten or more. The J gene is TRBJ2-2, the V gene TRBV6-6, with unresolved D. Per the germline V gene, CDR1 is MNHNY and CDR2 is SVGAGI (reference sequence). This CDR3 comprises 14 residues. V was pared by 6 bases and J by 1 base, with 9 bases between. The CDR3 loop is CASRADGNTGELFF. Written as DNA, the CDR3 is TGTGCCAGCAGGGCCGACGGGAACACCGGGGAGCTGTTTTTT.

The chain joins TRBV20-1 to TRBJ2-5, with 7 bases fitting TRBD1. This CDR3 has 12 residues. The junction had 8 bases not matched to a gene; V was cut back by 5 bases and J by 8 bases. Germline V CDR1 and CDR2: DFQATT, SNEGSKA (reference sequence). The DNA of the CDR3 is TGCAGTGCTTTTACGACAGGGCCAACCCAGTACTTC. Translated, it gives CSAFTTGPTQYF.

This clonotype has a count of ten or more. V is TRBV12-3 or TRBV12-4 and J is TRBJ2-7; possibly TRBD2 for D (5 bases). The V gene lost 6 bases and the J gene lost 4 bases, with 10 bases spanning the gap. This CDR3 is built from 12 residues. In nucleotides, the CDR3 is TGTGCCAGCAGCTTCTTAGCGTACGAGCAGTACTTC. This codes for CASSFLAYEQYF.

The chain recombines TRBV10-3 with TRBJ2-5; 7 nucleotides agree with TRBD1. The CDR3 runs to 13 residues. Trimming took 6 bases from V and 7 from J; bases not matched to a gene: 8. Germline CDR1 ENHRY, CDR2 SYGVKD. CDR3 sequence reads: CAISRDRVRTQYF. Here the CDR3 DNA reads TGTGCCATCAGCCGAGACAGGGTTCGGACCCAGTACTTC.

Here the CDR3 reads CASSEIGTYGYTF. CDR3 sequence (DNA): TGTGCCAGCAGTGAAATTGGCACGTATGGCTACACCTTC. The chain couples TRBV2 to TRBJ1-2; D is uncertain. Trimming removed 2 bases from V and 5 bases from J, with 9 bases in between. The CDR3 spans 13 residues. The germline CDR1 and CDR2 sequences are SNHLY and FYNNEI. The full variable domain, rest sourced from reference TRBV2 and TRBJ1-2, is EPEVTQTPSHQVTQMGQEVILRCVPISNHLYFYWYRQILGQKVEFLVSFYNNEISEKSEIFDDQFSVERPDGSNFTLKIRSTKLEDSAMYFCASSEIGTYGYTFGSGTRLTVV.

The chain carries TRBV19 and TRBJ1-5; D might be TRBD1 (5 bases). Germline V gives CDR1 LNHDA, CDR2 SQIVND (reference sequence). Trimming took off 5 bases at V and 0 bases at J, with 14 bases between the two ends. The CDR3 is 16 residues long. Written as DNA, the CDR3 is TGTGCCAGTAGTGCCGAGGGGAGCCATAGCAATCAGCCCCAGCATTTT. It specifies CASSAEGSHSNQPQHF. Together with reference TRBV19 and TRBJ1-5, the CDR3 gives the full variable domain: DGGITQSPKYLFRKEGQNVTLSCEQNLNHDAMYWYRQDPGQGLRLIYYSQIVNDFQKGDIAEGYSVSREKKESFPLTVTSAQKNPTAFYLCASSAEGSHSNQPQHFGDGTRLSIL.

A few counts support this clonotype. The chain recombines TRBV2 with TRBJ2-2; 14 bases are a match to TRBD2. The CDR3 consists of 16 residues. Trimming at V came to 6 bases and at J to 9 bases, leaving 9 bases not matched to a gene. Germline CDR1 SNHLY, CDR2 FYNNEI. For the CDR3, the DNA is TGTGCCAGCAGCCAAAGACTAGCGGGAGGGCCGAGGGAGCTGTTTTTT. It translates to CASSQRLAGGPRELFF. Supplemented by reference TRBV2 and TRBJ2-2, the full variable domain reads EPEVTQTPSHQVTQMGQEVILRCVPISNHLYFYWYRQILGQKVEFLVSFYNNEISEKSEIFDDQFSVERPDGSNFTLKIRSTKLEDSAMYFCASSQRLAGGPRELFFGEGSRLTVL.

The CDR3 protein is CASSIVGGSQPQHF. The CDR3 DNA sequence: TGTGCCAGTAGTATAGTGGGAGGGTCGCAGCCCCAGCATTTT. The J gene is TRBJ1-5, the V gene TRBV19; D uncertain. V gave up 1 base and J gave up 7 bases, with 11 bases separating them. From germline, CDR1 is LNHDA and CDR2 SQIVND (reference sequence). The CDR3 sequence is 14 residues long.

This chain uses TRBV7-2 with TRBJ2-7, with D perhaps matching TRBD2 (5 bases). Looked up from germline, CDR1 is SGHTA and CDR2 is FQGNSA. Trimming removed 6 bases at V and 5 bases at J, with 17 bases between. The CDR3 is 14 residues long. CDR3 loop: CASSYSDSVDEQYF. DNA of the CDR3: TGTGCCAGCAGTTACTCGGACTCGGTGGACGAGCAGTACTTC.

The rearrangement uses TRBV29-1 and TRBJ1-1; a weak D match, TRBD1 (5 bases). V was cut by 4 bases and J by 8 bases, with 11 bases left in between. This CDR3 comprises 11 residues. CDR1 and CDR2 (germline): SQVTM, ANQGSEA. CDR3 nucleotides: TGCAGCGTTGCATGGGCAGGGGAAGCTTTCTTT. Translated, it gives CSVAWAGEAFF. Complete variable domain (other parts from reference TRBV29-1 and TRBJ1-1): SAVISQKPSRDICQRGTSLTIQCQVDSQVTMMFWYRQQPGQSLTLIATANQGSEATYESGFVIDKFPISRPNLTFSTLTVSNMSPEDSSIYLCSVAWAGEAFFGQGTRLTVV.

For the CDR3, the DNA is TGCAGTGCCCCCCCCCCGGCTAGCGGGAGTAGAGAGACCCAGTACTTC. Encoded protein: CSAPPPASGSRETQYF. The rearrangement uses TRBV20-1 and TRBJ2-5; 10 nucleotides align to TRBD2. The germline V gene has CDR1 DFQATT and CDR2 SNEGSKA (reference sequence). There are 16 residues in the CDR3. J lost 4 bases, V lost 6 bases, and 14 bases had no gene match.

CDR3 DNA sequence: TGTGCCAGCAGTGAAGAGAAGGGGGTGGGCTACACCTTC. Translated: CASSEEKGVGYTF. V gene TRBV2 combines with J gene TRBJ1-2; tentative D call: TRBD1 (6 bases). The germline CDR1 and CDR2 sequences are SNHLY and FYNNEI. The V and J ends lost 1 base and 8 bases respectively, with 11 bases between them. This CDR3 spans 13 amino acids.

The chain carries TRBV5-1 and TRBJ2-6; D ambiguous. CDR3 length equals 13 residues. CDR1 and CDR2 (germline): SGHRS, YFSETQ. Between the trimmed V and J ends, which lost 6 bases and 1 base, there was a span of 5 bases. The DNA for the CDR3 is TGCGCCAGCACCTCATCTGGGGCCAACGTCCTGACTTTC. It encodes CASTSSGANVLTF.

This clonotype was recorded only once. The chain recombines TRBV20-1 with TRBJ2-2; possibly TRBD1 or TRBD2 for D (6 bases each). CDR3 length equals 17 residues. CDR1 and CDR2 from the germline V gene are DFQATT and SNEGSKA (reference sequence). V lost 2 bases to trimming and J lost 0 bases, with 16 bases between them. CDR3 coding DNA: TGCAGTGCTAGAAACCCTACAGGGACTGCGAACACCGGGGAGCTGTTTTTT. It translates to CSARNPTGTANTGELFF.

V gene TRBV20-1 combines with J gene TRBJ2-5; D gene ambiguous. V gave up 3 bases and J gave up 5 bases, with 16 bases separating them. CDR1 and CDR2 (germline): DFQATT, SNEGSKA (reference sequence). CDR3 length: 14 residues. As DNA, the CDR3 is TGCAGTGCTAGCCGGACCGACCCCCGGGAGACCCAGTACTTC. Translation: CSASRTDPRETQYF.